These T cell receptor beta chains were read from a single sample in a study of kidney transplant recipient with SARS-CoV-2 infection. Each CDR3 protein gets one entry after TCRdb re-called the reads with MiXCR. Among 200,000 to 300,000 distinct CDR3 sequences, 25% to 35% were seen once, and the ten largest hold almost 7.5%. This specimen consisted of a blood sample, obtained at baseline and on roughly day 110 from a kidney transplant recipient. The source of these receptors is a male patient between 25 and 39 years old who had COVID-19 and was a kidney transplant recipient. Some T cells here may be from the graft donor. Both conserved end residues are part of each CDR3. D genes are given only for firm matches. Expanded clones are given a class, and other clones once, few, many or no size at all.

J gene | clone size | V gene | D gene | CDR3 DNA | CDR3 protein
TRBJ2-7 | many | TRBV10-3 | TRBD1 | TGTGCCATCAGTGACCTCGGACAGGGGGTGCACGAGCAGTACTTC | CAISDLGQGVHEQYF
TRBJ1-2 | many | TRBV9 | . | TGTGCCAGCAGCGTAGCTTTGACCGGGGGGGGCTACACCTTC | CASSVALTGGGYTF
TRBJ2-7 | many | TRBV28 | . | TGTGCCAGCAGTGCGGGCCTATCTACCCACGAGCAGTACTTC | CASSAGLSTHEQYF
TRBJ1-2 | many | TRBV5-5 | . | TGTGCCAGCTTGAGTTGTGTCTCGCGAAAGACCTATGGCTACACCTTC | CASLSCVSRKTYGYTF
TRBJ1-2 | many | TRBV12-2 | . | TGTGCAAGTCGCTGTACGTTGACTCCACGAAAGACCTATGGCTACACCTTC | CASRCTLTPRKTYGYTF
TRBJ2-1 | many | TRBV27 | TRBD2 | TGTGCCAGCGGTGGCGGGAGGGCCTCCAATGAGCAGTTCTTC | CASGGGRASNEQFF
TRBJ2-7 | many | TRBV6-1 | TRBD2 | TGTGCCAGCAGTGAAGTGGGACTAGCGGGTTCCGAGCAGTACTTC | CASSEVGLAGSEQYF
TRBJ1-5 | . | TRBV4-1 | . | TGCGCCAGCAGCCAAGGGGCCCAGCCCCAGCATTTT | CASSQGAQPQHF
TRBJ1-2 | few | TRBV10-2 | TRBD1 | TGCGCCAGCAGTGGGACAGGGGACTATGGCTACACCTTC | CASSGTGDYGYTF
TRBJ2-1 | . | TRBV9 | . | TGTGCCAGCAGCGTAGAGGGGCTAGTCAATGAGCAGTTCTTC | CASSVEGLVNEQFF
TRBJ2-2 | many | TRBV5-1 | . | TGCGCCAGCAGGGAATTACAGGGAGCGAACACCGGGGAGCTGTTTTTT | CASRELQGANTGELFF
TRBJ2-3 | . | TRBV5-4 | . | TGTGCCAGCGGCCGCCAGGGCCCAGATACGCAGTATTTT | CASGRQGPDTQYF
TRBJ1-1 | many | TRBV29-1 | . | TGCAGCGTTGAAGATCTGGGGGGATCGGGAGCTTTCTTT | CSVEDLGGSGAFF